Below, one T cell receptor (beta chain) is given with its context. Its antigen remains unidentified. CDR3 length equals 13 residues. Trimming pared 0 bases from V and 2 bases from J, leaving 7 bases between. In germline, CDR1 is DFQATT, CDR2 SNEGSKA (reference sequence). This sample is drawn from a study of human T cells and chemical hapten exposure. Individual cDNA molecules had unique molecular identifiers attached to them by the library. Original methodology: Ranging from about 20,000 to 750,000, TCR counts per sample had a median value of 95,638. TCRdb re-derived calls from the 5' RACE reads in MiXCR, one entry per CDR3 protein. These V and J calls are TCRdb output, not the study's own analysis. Altogether 110,000 or so distinct CDR3 sequences are present, approximately 20% being singletons, with the ten largest covering roughly 2.8%. General study results and limits: Unchanged with DPC sensitization were TCRs above 1 in 1000 frequency.

The total RNA was obtained from whole blood that was not fractionated. The V call is TRBV20-1, the J call TRBJ1-2; unclear D gene. The TCR was taken from a human donor in good health. CDR3 sequence reads: CSARDFENYGYTF. CDR3 nucleotides: TGCAGTGCTAGAGATTTCGAAAACTATGGCTACACCTTC.